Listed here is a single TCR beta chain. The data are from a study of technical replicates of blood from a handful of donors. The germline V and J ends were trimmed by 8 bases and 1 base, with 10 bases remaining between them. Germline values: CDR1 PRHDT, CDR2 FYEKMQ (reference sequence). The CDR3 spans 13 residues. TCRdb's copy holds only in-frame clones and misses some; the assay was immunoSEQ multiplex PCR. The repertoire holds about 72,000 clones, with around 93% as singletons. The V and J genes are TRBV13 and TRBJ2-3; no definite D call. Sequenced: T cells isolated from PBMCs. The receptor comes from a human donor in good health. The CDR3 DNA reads TGTGCCAGCTTCCCCTCCGGCACAGATACGCAGTATTTT. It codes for CASFPSGTDTQYF.